These 17 T cell receptor beta chains were sequenced from one sample in a study of blood T cells in healthy people across ages (dated by TCRdb to 2015 to 2017). Library construction relied on 5' RACE. For sequencing, an Illumina HiSeq 2500 was employed. A second PCR of about 7 to 12 cycles was run with a J-beta primer mix and a sample-barcoded 5' primer. TCRdb took the public reads, trimmed them with fastp at Q25, ran MiXCR for clone calling and kept in-frame beta chains. Entries are consolidated by CDR3 protein sequence, retaining the most common genes and DNA. The sample table lists some 750,000 distinct CDR3 sequences, roughly 20% of them with a count of one. The ten largest clones capture 22% of the sample. The source material was blood. The receptors shown here come from a man between 70 and 80 years old in good health.

This sequence joins TRBV20-1 and TRBJ2-1, with TRBD2 identical over 10 bases. Near its end, the DNA agrees better with TRBJ2-5, so the J call may be wrong. This CDR3 is 16 amino acids long. Germline loops: CDR1 DFQATT, CDR2 SNEGSKA (reference sequence). The CDR3 is CSARQLLLAGSQTQYF. CDR3 sequence (DNA): TGCAGTGCTAGGCAGCTTTTACTAGCGGGGAGCCAGACCCAGTACTTC.

This clonotype was observed many times. The gene calls are TRBV5-1 and TRBJ2-1; 7 positions match TRBD2. CDR1 is SGHRS, CDR2 YFSETQ, per germline. V dropped 0 bases and J dropped 2; count of bases not matched to a gene: 2. This CDR3 has 15 amino acids. The CDR3 nucleotides are TGCGCCAGCAGCTTGGCAGCGGGGACCTACAATGAGCAGTTCTTC. Residues: CASSLAAGTYNEQFF.

This clonotype has just a few counts. This rearrangement joins TRBV7-8 to TRBJ1-2, with D possibly matching TRBD1 (5 bases). V lost 5 bases and J lost 6, with 13 bases in between. Germline CDR1 is SGHVS and CDR2 is FQNEAQ. The CDR3 is 13 amino acids. This chain's CDR3 is CASSAGVRHGYTF. As DNA, the CDR3 is TGTGCCAGCAGCGCGGGGGTTCGCCATGGCTACACCTTC. Using reference TRBV7-8 and TRBJ1-2 for the parts outside the CDR3, the full variable domain is GAGVSQSPRYKVAKRGQDVALRCDPISGHVSLFWYQQALGQGPEFLTYFQNEAQLDKSGLPSDRFFAERPEGSVSTLKIQRTQQEDSAVYLCASSAGVRHGYTFGSGTRLTVV.

Worth noting for this clonotype: This may stem from a read error, because a much larger clone lies one nucleotide away. The V gene is TRBV5-6, the J gene TRBJ2-1, with 7 bases that match TRBD2. The CDR3 length is 13 residues. The germline V gene encodes CDR1 SGHDT and CDR2 YYEEEE. DNA for the CDR3: TGTGTCAGCAGCTTAAGGGGAGGGAATGAGCAGTTCTTC. It is translated as CVSSLRGGNEQFF.

A few counts support this clonotype. The rearrangement links TRBV20-1 to TRBJ2-5; the match to TRBD2 covers 9 bases. The J call is in doubt because the DNA end fits TRBJ2-1 better. Germline V gene data show CDR1 as DFQATT and CDR2 as SNEGSKA (reference sequence). CDR3 length: 15 amino acids. The CDR3 nucleotides read TGCAGTGCGCGCTGGGCTAGCGGGAAAAACAATGAGCAGTTCTTC. Protein: CSARWASGKNNEQFF.

This clonotype appeared a few times. The rearrangement joins TRBV5-1 to TRBJ1-4; 7 positions match TRBD1. V shed 3 bases, J shed 0 bases, and the junction held 14 bases outside the gene matches. The CDR3 has 19 residues. Germline-derived CDR1 and CDR2 are SGHRS and YFSETQ. The CDR3 DNA reads as TGCGCCAGCAGCTCGTCTACAGGGGACGGATACACAACTAATGAAAAACTGTTTTTT. Encoded protein: CASSSSTGDGYTTNEKLFF.

This clonotype turned up a few times. V and J are TRBV5-6 and TRBJ2-1, with a tentative D call TRBD2 (5 bases). This CDR3 has 16 residues. V lost 4 bases to trimming and J lost 2 bases, with 16 bases between them. Germline V gives CDR1 SGHDT, CDR2 YYEEEE. CDR3 sequence: CASSLSRNGAYNEQFF. CDR3 DNA: TGTGCCAGCAGCCTTAGCCGCAACGGGGCCTACAATGAGCAGTTCTTC.

The V call is TRBV24-1, the J call TRBJ2-3; D call uncertain. V lost 2 bases and J lost 0, with 8 bases in between. The CDR3 length is 15 residues. Germline V gives CDR1 KGHDR, CDR2 SFDVKD. This CDR3 is CATSDWSKSTDTQYF. The CDR3 DNA sequence: TGTGCCACCAGTGATTGGAGCAAAAGCACAGATACGCAGTATTTT.

On this clonotype itself: The junction and the germline gene differ at one end; a read error may be behind it. The chain is built from TRBV6-6 and TRBJ1-5, with D possibly TRBD1 on 5 matching bases. This CDR3 is built from 16 residues. Germline CDR1 is MNHNY and CDR2 is SVGAGI (reference sequence). CDR3 sequence reads: CASSYSGGYGNQPQQF. The CDR3 DNA sequence: TGTGCCAGCAGTTACTCGGGGGGATATGGCAATCAGCCCCAGCAGTTT.

This clonotype was counted between two and nine times. The V gene is TRBV5-1, the J gene TRBJ2-1; D is possibly TRBD1 (5 bases). Per the germline V gene, CDR1 is SGHRS and CDR2 is YFSETQ. Trimming pared 5 bases from V and 4 bases from J, leaving 13 bases between. This CDR3 spans 14 amino acids. The CDR3 region is CASRGATIYNEQFF. The CDR3 DNA reads TGCGCCAGCAGAGGGGCAACGATTTACAATGAGCAGTTCTTC.

This clonotype was seen a handful of times. The rearrangement uses TRBV7-9 and TRBJ2-6, with D uncertain. V was shortened by 8 bases and J by 0 bases, with 8 bases between the two germline ends. The CDR3 runs 14 residues. The germline CDR1 and CDR2 sequences are SEHNR and FQNEAQ (reference sequence). This CDR3 is CASYKFSGANVLTF. The CDR3 nucleotides read TGTGCCAGCTACAAATTCTCTGGGGCCAACGTCCTGACTTTC. Supplemented by reference TRBV7-9 and TRBJ2-6, the full variable domain reads DTGVSQNPRHKITKRGQNVTFRCDPISEHNRLYWYRQTLGQGPEFLTYFQNEAQLEKSRLLSDRFSAERPKGSFSTLEIQRTEQGDSAMYLCASYKFSGANVLTFGAGSRLTVL.

The gene calls are TRBV11-2 and TRBJ2-3; D remains unclear. V was cut by 6 bases and J by 1 base, with 14 bases left in between. Germline values: CDR1 SGHAT, CDR2 FQNNGV. This CDR3 spans 15 amino acids. CDR3 nucleotide sequence: TGTGCCAGCAGACTGACCGATCGCGGCACAGATACGCAGTATTTT. It yields the protein CASRLTDRGTDTQYF.

V is TRBV3-1 and J is TRBJ1-2, with TRBD1 matching 10 bases. CDR3 length: 15 amino acids. CDR1 is LGHDT and CDR2 is YNNKEL in the germline V gene (reference sequence). Losses at the gene ends were 1 base for V and 6 bases for J; bases not matched to a gene: 5. Here the CDR3 DNA reads TGTGCCAGCAGCCAAGTGGGACAGGGGTCGGATGGCTACACCTTC. Its translation: CASSQVGQGSDGYTF.

In this sample, this clonotype turned up a few times. The chain carries TRBV7-9 and TRBJ2-1; 10 nucleotides line up with TRBD2. The DNA end favors TRBJ2-5, so the J call may be wrong. This CDR3 contains 13 residues. Germline lookup yields CDR1 SEHNR and CDR2 FQNEAQ (reference sequence). This CDR3 reads CATRTSGPETQYF. The CDR3 region has the DNA TGTGCCACCCGGACTAGCGGTCCTGAGACCCAGTACTTC.

This rearrangement joins TRBV20-1 to TRBJ1-1; D not resolved. The CDR3 is 12 residues long. Germline V gives CDR1 DFQATT, CDR2 SNEGSKA (reference sequence). V was shortened by 5 bases and J by 4 bases, with 11 bases between the two germline ends. This CDR3 reads CSAPDRGTEAFF. CDR3 DNA: TGCAGTGCTCCCGATCGCGGCACTGAAGCTTTCTTT.

The chain has TRBV20-1 and TRBJ2-5, with 14 bases matching TRBD2. Germline CDR1 DFQATT, CDR2 SNEGSKA (reference sequence). J gave up 5 bases and V 1 base, and 6 bases lay outside the gene matches. The CDR3 sequence is 16 residues long. CDR3 coding DNA: TGCAGTGCTAGAGTTTGGACTAGCGGGAGGTGGGAGACCCAGTACTTC. This codes for CSARVWTSGRWETQYF.

This clonotype showed up just a few times. The V call is TRBV20-1, the J call TRBJ2-1; possible D gene TRBD1, 5 bases. This CDR3 contains 12 residues. V lost 4 bases and J lost 8, with 12 bases in between. CDR1 and CDR2 (germline): DFQATT, SNEGSKA (reference sequence). CDR3 in DNA: TGCAGTGCTACCCAAACAGGTTATGAGCAGTTCTTC. It encodes CSATQTGYEQFF.